Described below is a single T cell receptor (beta chain) sequence and its context. It has no known antigen specificity. No per-base quality is available; no much larger clone lies one base away. The CDR3 measures 16 amino acids from cysteine to phenylalanine. The only DNA kept is the CDR3, 48 bases in frame from the first base. CDR1 and CDR2 (KGHSH, LQKENI) derive from the germline V gene. V is clipped by 3 bases and J by 6 bases, and the sequence between their germline boundaries is 21 bases long. The sample belongs to a study of shared clonotypes between healthy human individuals (dated by TCRdb to about 2020). Concerning the study at large: Three men and a couple of women, aged 18 to 49 years, made up the cohort. For each donor, CD4 naive and CD4 memory were each run on three plates, CD8 naive on two plates, and CD8 memory on one plate. The study deeply sequenced blood TCR repertoires of five healthy adults to estimate repertoire size and the extent of clonotype sharing between individuals. Different laboratories and diverse techniques were used to prepare libraries and sequence TCR repertoires, to increase sequencing depth and limit assay-specific biases. Between about 0.85 and 9.5 billion PBMCs per donor were obtained by leukapheresis.

General study outcomes and caveats: Pairwise subsampling led to the expectation that sequencing depth would affect the degree of clonotype sharing among donors. Sharing across a handful of donors was observed for 5% to 6.5% of naive CD4, 3% to 3.5% of naive CD8, about 2.5% of memory CD4, and roughly 0.4% of memory CD8 clonotypes. Naive subsets generally had larger estimated clonotype richness than memory subsets did. Rarefaction of sorted-subset datasets indicated incomplete sequencing despite the large sequencing depth. Compared with non-shared clonotypes, the clonotypes found in all four sorted-subset donors had higher generation probabilities. Sampling was restricted to blood, and TCR repertoires in tissues likely differ from the TCR repertoires found in blood. The small number of donors limited the genetic and exposure-history diversity represented.

Using the deep immunoSEQ assay, multiplex PCR amplified TCR CDR3 regions from genomic DNA. Extracted genomic DNA from each cell subset was distributed evenly across all wells of several immunoSEQ 96-well plates, and each plate was treated as a replicate. For sorted subsets, each replicate PCR was loaded with roughly 0.2 ug genomic DNA, equivalent to about 30,000 T cell genomes. Purified libraries were quantified with a Qubit 3.0 fluorometer, sized on a Bioanalyzer 2100, and re-quantified with the KAPA Library Quantification kit. Every immunoSEQ 96-well plate was sequenced on a dedicated single-read 150-cycle Illumina NextSeq 550 flow cell. Processing in the source paper ran as follows. Because the immunoSEQ output included only junctional sequences and no quality scores, the filtering could not be the same as the filtering used for full-length reads. Sequences were annotated with PyIR, a Python wrapper for IgBLAST v1.9, using IMGT germline references to assign V/J genes and CDR3. Reads were removed for weak V/J assignments (E-value above 1e-6), missing CDR3, stop codons, out-of-frame junctions, or ambiguous translated residues. V3J clonotypes were defined as sequences sharing an identical inferred V gene, J gene, and CDR3 amino acid sequence. To compute the percentage overlap between repertoires, the number of shared unique clonotypes was divided by the size of the smaller repertoire. Three approaches were used to assess repertoire richness: RTK rarefaction, the Chao1 estimator, and Recon v2.1 estimates of unobserved clonotypes. Generation probabilities were computed with OLGA for all TCRbeta clonotypes obtained by the gDNA method from four donors. Here the immuneACCESS table is served through TCRdb, limited to in-frame sequences with V and J called. Missing clones are a known gap in these copies; in checked studies unresolved V genes cover under half, and the rest lacks a known reason. V, J and clone size reflect that table, while D and trimming were determined from the DNA. In this sample the table shows 2 million to 3 million clones, 80% to 95% of which occur a single time. Together, the top ten hold approximately 0.35% of the sample.

The donors were healthy, HIV-negative adults with no recently reported acute infections or vaccinations. Only Caucasian adults living in Nashville, Tennessee, USA were represented among the donors. Magnetic negative selection was used to enrich CD4+ T cells, after which naive cells were positively selected on CD45RA and the negative fraction became the memory subset. After blood collection by leukapheresis, PBMCs were isolated using Ficoll-Histopaque density gradient centrifugation and then cryopreserved in the vapor phase of liquid nitrogen. Analytical flow cytometry was used to check the purity and quantity of every magnetically sorted T cell population. Each sorted fraction had its genomic DNA isolated and then quantified by UV absorbance on a Nanodrop 2000c.

The sequenced sample consisted of naive CD4+ T cells from PBMCs. The cell subset or site label, read with the paper, signifies: CD45RA+ positively selected. The TCR comes from a man between 18 and 29 years old in good health. Some clones in this sample may be carry-over from other donors' samples. The chain uses TRBV18 and TRBJ2-7; the D gene is possibly TRBD2, with 7 bases matching. The nucleotide sequence is given as TGTGCCAGCTCACCCGAACAACGAGGGGGGGGGCGCGAGCAGTACTTC. Its product reads: CASSPEQRGGGREQYF.